This T cell receptor (beta chain) was sequenced during a study of blood T cell repertoires in COVID-19. The method was immunoSEQ multiplex PCR; TCRdb's version includes in-frame clones alone and lacks a portion of them. The sample has about 190,000 clones, approximately 84% seen once. The sequence was collected from a woman aged 70-85 years with active or convalescent COVID-19. Input material: peripheral blood.

The CDR3 DNA sequence: TGTGCCAGCAGCTCTATCGGGACCGGGGAGCTGTTTTTT. It translates to CASSSIGTGELFF. The chain recombines TRBV6-6 with TRBJ2-2, with D unresolved. The V end was cut by 6 bases, the J end by 5 bases, with 10 bases between. Germline values: CDR1 MNHNY, CDR2 SVGAGI (reference sequence). This CDR3 contains 13 residues.